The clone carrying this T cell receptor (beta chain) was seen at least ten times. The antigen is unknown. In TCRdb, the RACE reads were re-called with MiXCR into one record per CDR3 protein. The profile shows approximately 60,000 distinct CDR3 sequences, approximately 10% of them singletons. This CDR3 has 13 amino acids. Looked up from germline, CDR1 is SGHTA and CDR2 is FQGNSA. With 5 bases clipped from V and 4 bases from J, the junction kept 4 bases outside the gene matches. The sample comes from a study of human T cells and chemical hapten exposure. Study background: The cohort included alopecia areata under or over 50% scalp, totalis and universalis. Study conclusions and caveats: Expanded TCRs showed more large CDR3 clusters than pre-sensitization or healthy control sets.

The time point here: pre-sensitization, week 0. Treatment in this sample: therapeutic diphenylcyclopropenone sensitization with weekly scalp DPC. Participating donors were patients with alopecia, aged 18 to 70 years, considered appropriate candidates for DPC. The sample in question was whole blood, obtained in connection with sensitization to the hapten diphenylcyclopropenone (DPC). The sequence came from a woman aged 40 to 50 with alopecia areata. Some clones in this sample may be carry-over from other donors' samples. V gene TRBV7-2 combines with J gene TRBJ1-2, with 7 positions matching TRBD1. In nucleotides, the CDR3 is TGTGCCAGCAGCGGGGGACAGCCCTATGGCTACACCTTC. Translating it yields CASSGGQPYGYTF.